This TCR beta chain was sequenced in a study of identical twins. General study points: Sharing of beta out-of-frame sequences by twins showed a weaker excess. The study found excess low generation probability among twin-shared out-of-frame alpha sequences. Models underestimated TCR alpha sharing (out-of-frame) in monozygotic twins.

Germline-derived CDR1 and CDR2 are LNHDA and SQIVND (reference sequence). Losses at the gene ends were 4 bases for V and 2 bases for J; bases not matched to a gene: 2. The CDR3 runs to 13 residues. This clonotype showed up just a few times. Its antigen is as yet unknown. A template switching step contributed a universal primer site, while unique molecular identifiers were present in the cDNA. From the 5' RACE reads, TCRdb called clonotypes with MiXCR, one entry per CDR3 protein. Of 400,000 to 500,000 distinct CDR3 sequences in the sample, roughly 18% are singletons; the top ten hold less than 15%. The clonotype was recovered from a man aged 45-65 years in good health. This chain joins TRBV19 and TRBJ2-7; TRBD2 aligns across 7 bases. Sequences were obtained from naive T cells sorted from blood. CDR3 sequence: CASSSLAAYEQYF. The CDR3 region has the DNA TGTGCCAGTAGTAGCCTAGCGGCCTACGAGCAGTACTTC.